Listed below are T cell receptor beta chains from one sample, sequenced in a study of shared clonotypes between healthy human individuals. Profiled with immunoSEQ multiplex PCR; TCRdb holds only in-frame clones, not every one. The table includes some 2.1 million clones, about 95% detected once. Sequenced sample: naive CD8+ T cells sorted from blood. These receptors came from a man in his late teens or twenties in good health. Both conserved end residues are part of each CDR3. The D gene is left open where the match is weak. Size values are once, few and many counts, or a class for expanded clones, and some rows have none.

- | TRBJ2-7 | once | 14 | TRBV5-1 | CASSEGGFSYEQYF | TGCGCCAGCTCTGAAGGGGGATTCTCCTACGAGCAGTACTTC
- | TRBJ1-5 | few | 12 | TRBV6-6 | CASSRGLQPQHF | TGTGCCAGCAGTCGAGGGCTTCAGCCCCAGCATTTT
TRBD1 | TRBJ1-1 | - | 18 | TRBV2 | CASRETGASSFRNTEAFF | TGTGCCAGCAGGGAAACAGGGGCCTCCTCCTTCCGGAACACTGAAGCTTTCTTT
TRBD1 | TRBJ2-5 | - | 16 | TRBV5-1 | CASSLQGAEGPETQYF | TGCGCCAGCAGCCTACAGGGGGCGGAGGGTCCGGAGACCCAGTACTTC
- | TRBJ2-1 | - | 14 | TRBV7-9 | CASSPGGLPNEQFF | TGTGCCAGCAGCCCAGGAGGCCTACCGAATGAGCAGTTCTTC
- | TRBJ2-5 | - | 16 | TRBV6-4 | CASSDSDGRPQETQYF | TGTGCCAGCAGTGACTCTGACGGAAGGCCGCAAGAGACCCAGTACTTC
TRBD2 | TRBJ2-5 | - | 15 | TRBV5-8 | CASSLFSSGVETQYF | TGTGCCAGCAGCTTGTTCTCTAGCGGGGTGGAGACCCAGTACTTC
TRBD1 | TRBJ1-4 | - | 15 | TRBV7-6 | CASSLGTGFQEKLFF | TGTGCCAGCAGCTTAGGGACAGGGTTTCAGGAAAAACTGTTTTTT
- | TRBJ2-3 | - | 12 | TRBV9 | CASSASTDTQYF | TGTGCCAGCAGCGCCTCGACAGATACGCAGTATTTT
- | TRBJ2-3 | - | 14 | TRBV5-1 | CASSLAPGSDTQYF | TGCGCCAGCAGCTTGGCCCCGGGATCAGATACGCAGTATTTT
- | TRBJ1-2 | - | 13 | TRBV6-5 | CASSYNRYYGYTF | TGTGCCAGCAGTTACAACAGATACTATGGCTACACCTTC
TRBD1 | TRBJ2-7 | - | 15 | TRBV7-9 | CASSLGDRASYEQYF | TGTGCCAGCAGCTTAGGGGACAGGGCTTCCTACGAGCAGTACTTC
- | TRBJ2-7 | - | 12 | TRBV11-2 | CASSLVGGEQYF | TGTGCCAGCAGCTTAGTTGGGGGGGAGCAGTACTTC
- | TRBJ2-7 | - | 13 | TRBV4-1 | CASSPSESYEQYF | TGCGCCAGCAGCCCCTCCGAATCCTACGAGCAGTACTTC
TRBD2 | TRBJ2-2 | - | 17 | TRBV4-1 | CASSLLGGRAGTGELFF | TGCGCCAGCAGCCTTCTTGGCGGGAGGGCCGGAACCGGGGAGCTGTTTTTT
- | TRBJ1-6 | - | 15 | TRBV28 | CASSPQGIRNSPLHF | TGTGCCAGCAGCCCCCAGGGAATTCGTAATTCACCCCTCCACTTT
- | TRBJ1-1 | - | 15 | TRBV30 | CAWSVGPGVNTEAFF | TGTGCCTGGAGCGTGGGGCCGGGGGTGAACACTGAAGCTTTCTTT
- | TRBJ2-7 | - | 13 | TRBV4-1 | CASSERNSYEQYF | TGCGCCAGCAGCGAAAGAAACTCCTACGAGCAGTACTTC
- | TRBJ2-7 | once | 12 | TRBV4-3 | CAMARGTYEQYF | TGCGCCATGGCGAGGGGGACTTACGAGCAGTACTTC
TRBD1 | TRBJ2-7 | - | 15 | TRBV27 | CASSETGANLWEQYF | TGTGCCAGCAGTGAGACAGGGGCCAACCTCTGGGAGCAGTACTTC
TRBD1 | TRBJ2-1 | - | 16 | TRBV9 | CASSDPGTGMGNEQFF | TGTGCCAGCAGTGACCCCGGGACAGGGATGGGGAATGAGCAGTTCTTC
TRBD1 | TRBJ1-5 | - | 15 | TRBV14 | CASSRGTGSNQPQHF | TGTGCCAGCAGCCGCGGGACAGGGAGCAATCAGCCCCAGCATTTT
TRBD2 | TRBJ2-7 | - | 15 | TRBV18 | CASSPGSGRPHEQYF | TGTGCCAGCTCACCAGGTAGCGGGAGGCCTCACGAGCAGTACTTC
- | TRBJ2-2 | - | 18 | TRBV30 | CAWSVPPRKGTNTGELFF | TGTGCCTGGAGTGTACCTCCGCGGAAGGGAACTAACACCGGGGAGCTGTTTTTT
TRBD2 | TRBJ2-7 | - | 15 | TRBV9 | CASSAAPGLAYEQYF | TGTGCCAGCAGCGCCGCCCCGGGACTAGCCTACGAGCAGTACTTC
TRBD2 | TRBJ2-7 | - | 16 | TRBV7-2 | CASSPRTSGLAYEQYF | TGTGCCAGCAGCCCGCGGACTAGCGGTCTGGCCTACGAGCAGTACTTC
TRBD2 | TRBJ2-7 | once | 15 | TRBV27 | CASSLGGLARHEQYF | TGTGCCAGCAGTTTAGGCGGACTAGCGCGACACGAGCAGTACTTC
- | TRBJ2-2 | - | 16 | TRBV28 | CASSLLGALNTGELFF | TGTGCCAGCAGTTTATTAGGGGCCTTGAACACCGGGGAGCTGTTTTTT
TRBD1 | TRBJ1-1 | - | 14 | TRBV27 | CASSSGQMNTEAFF | TGTGCCAGCAGTTCGGGACAGATGAACACTGAAGCTTTCTTT
TRBD1 | TRBJ2-3 | - | 12 | TRBV29-1 | CSGRDRGDTQYF | TGCAGCGGCCGGGACAGGGGAGATACGCAGTATTTT
- | TRBJ2-2 | - | 15 | TRBV28 | CASRTRALYTGELFF | TGTGCCAGCAGAACCCGGGCCCTGTACACCGGGGAGCTGTTTTTT
TRBD1 | TRBJ2-7 | once | 15 | TRBV5-6 | CASSLVATGPYEQYF | TGTGCCAGCAGCTTGGTAGCGACAGGGCCCTACGAGCAGTACTTC
- | TRBJ1-2 | once | 14 | TRBV27 | CASSPAGLLYGYTF | TGTGCCAGCAGCCCGGCCGGACTGCTCTATGGCTACACCTTC
- | TRBJ1-2 | - | 13 | TRBV7-9 | CASSLTPVYGYTF | TGTGCCAGCAGCTTAACACCAGTCTATGGCTACACCTTC
TRBD2 | TRBJ2-7 | - | 15 | TRBV4-3 | CASSQDRGGIYEQYF | TGCGCCAGCAGCCAAGATCGCGGGGGGATCTACGAGCAGTACTTC
- | TRBJ2-2 | - | 15 | TRBV7-9 | CASSLVGANTGELFF | TGTGCCAGCAGCTTAGTGGGTGCGAACACCGGGGAGCTGTTTTTT
- | TRBJ1-5 | - | 15 | TRBV28 | CASSLNGLRNQPQHF | TGTGCCAGCAGTTTAAACGGGTTGCGCAATCAGCCCCAGCATTTT
- | TRBJ1-5 | - | 14 | TRBV9 | CASSAGWGGQPQHF | TGTGCCAGCAGCGCCGGCTGGGGGGGTCAGCCCCAGCATTTT
- | TRBJ1-2 | - | 14 | TRBV28 | CASSFSGAGRGYTF | TGTGCCAGCAGTTTCTCGGGCGCAGGGAGGGGCTACACCTTC
TRBD2 | TRBJ2-7 | - | 17 | TRBV4-1 | CASSQDRGLAGGYEQYF | TGCGCCAGCAGCCAAGATCGTGGGCTAGCGGGAGGGTACGAGCAGTACTTC
- | TRBJ2-7 | - | 12 | TRBV28 | CASSQGSYEQYF | TGTGCCAGCAGTCAGGGTTCCTACGAGCAGTACTTC
- | TRBJ1-1 | - | 14 | TRBV9 | CASSVGIVNTEAFF | TGTGCCAGCAGCGTAGGAATCGTGAACACTGAAGCTTTCTTT
- | TRBJ2-1 | - | 13 | TRBV27 | CASSSDAHNEQFF | TGTGCCAGCAGCTCGGACGCGCACAATGAGCAGTTCTTC
TRBD2 | TRBJ2-1 | - | 16 | TRBV9 | CASSGDSGGEHNEQFF | TGTGCCAGCAGCGGCGACAGCGGGGGGGAACACAATGAGCAGTTCTTC
TRBD2 | TRBJ2-5 | - | 18 | TRBV4-3 | CASSQEVAGGPGQETQYF | TGCGCCAGCAGCCAAGAAGTAGCGGGAGGGCCGGGGCAAGAGACCCAGTACTTC
- | TRBJ1-1 | - | 15 | TRBV15 | CATSRPGAGNTEAFF | TGTGCCACCAGCAGACCCGGCGCGGGGAACACTGAAGCTTTCTTT
- | TRBJ2-7 | once | 14 | TRBV14 | CASSQEQRAYEQYF | TGTGCCAGCAGCCAAGAGCAGCGGGCTTACGAGCAGTACTTC
- | TRBJ1-4 | - | 12 | TRBV10-3 | CAISELNEKLFF | TGTGCCATCAGTGAGTTGAATGAAAAACTGTTTTTT
- | TRBJ1-1 | few | 17 | TRBV6-1 | CASSEGRYPTMNTEAFF | TGTGCCAGCAGTGAAGGAAGGTACCCGACTATGAACACTGAAGCTTTCTTT
- | TRBJ1-4 | - | 16 | TRBV4-3 | CASSQSRTLTNEKLFF | TGCGCCAGCAGCCAAAGTCGTACACTCACTAATGAAAAACTGTTTTTT
- | TRBJ1-2 | - | 14 | TRBV19 | CASALGRDYYGYTF | TGTGCCAGTGCTCTAGGCAGGGATTACTATGGCTACACCTTC
TRBD1 | TRBJ1-5 | - | 16 | TRBV28 | CASSYPRQGPNQPQHF | TGTGCCAGCAGTTACCCGCGACAGGGACCGAATCAGCCCCAGCATTTT
- | TRBJ1-5 | - | 15 | TRBV30 | CAWSVGQGGNQPQHF | TGTGCCTGGAGTGTAGGGCAGGGAGGCAATCAGCCCCAGCATTTT
- | TRBJ2-2 | - | 15 | TRBV7-9 | CASSHRATNTGELFF | TGTGCCAGCAGCCACAGGGCGACGAACACCGGGGAGCTGTTTTTT
- | TRBJ2-5 | - | 13 | TRBV4-3 | CASSQDRQETQYF | TGCGCCAGCAGCCAAGATCGACAGGAGACCCAGTACTTC
- | TRBJ1-6 | - | 16 | TRBV11-2 | CASSLGASSYNSPLHF | TGTGCCAGCAGCTTAGGAGCGAGCTCCTATAATTCACCCCTCCACTTT
- | TRBJ2-4 | - | 13 | TRBV6-1 | CASSERAENIQYF | TGTGCCAGCAGTGAGCGGGCTGAAAACATTCAGTACTTC
- | TRBJ2-7 | - | 13 | TRBV28 | CASSAVRGYEQYF | TGTGCCAGCAGTGCAGTGAGGGGCTACGAGCAGTACTTC